The present T cell receptor (beta chain) was sequenced within a study of shared clonotypes between healthy human individuals. About this clone itself: At the DNA level, this CDR3 is encoded by other sequences in the same sample as well.

Sequencing used immunoSEQ multiplex PCR; TCRdb keeps in-frame clones, though not all of them. The sample records roughly 2,500,000 clones, 93% being singletons. The specimen sequenced was naive CD4+ T cells from PBMCs. Subset indicated: CD45RA+ positively selected. This receptor was obtained from a man younger than 30 in good health. Some clones in this sample may be carry-over from other donors' samples.

The chain's CDR3 is CASSPGRQETQYF. The CDR3 region has the DNA TGTGCCAGCAGTCCGGGACGGCAAGAGACCCAGTACTTC. The J gene is TRBJ2-5, the V gene TRBV28; D possibly uses TRBD1 or TRBD2 (5 bases each). The CDR3 runs 13 residues. The V gene lost 5 bases and the J gene lost 2 bases, with 9 bases spanning the gap. Germline V gives CDR1 MDHEN, CDR2 SYDVKM.